These 5 T cell receptor beta chains were sequenced from one sample in a study of spatial heterogeneity in lung cancer (dated by TCRdb to about 2019). Broad study findings and their caveats: The number of expanded intratumoral alpha and beta TCRs correlated with the tumor nonsynonymous mutation count.

Library method: 5' RACE. Sequencing relied on a NextSeq 500. TCRdb applied fastp at Q25 and MiXCR to the public reads, then kept only in-frame beta chains. Each CDR3 protein appears once, grouped with its most common genes and DNA. The sample profile shows 20,000 to 25,000 distinct CDR3 sequences; approximately 2.8% of them were found once. The ten largest account for 7.5% to 8% of the sample. For these TCRs, the target antigens are not known. The time point label, as the study defines it: sample taken at primary tumor resection. Material: lung tumor tissue, obtained at surgery. The receptors originated from a male donor with early-stage non-small cell lung cancer.

In this sample, this clonotype turned up many times. The chain has TRBV2 and TRBJ1-2; unclear D gene. This CDR3 spans 10 amino acids. The germline CDR1 and CDR2 sequences are SNHLY and FYNNEI. Between the trimmed V and J ends, which lost 6 bases and 7 bases, there was a span of 6 bases. The CDR3 here is CASSPFGYTF. The CDR3 coding sequence is TGTGCCAGCAGCCCGTTTGGCTACACCTTC.

This clonotype was detected many times. The chain carries TRBV24-1 and TRBJ2-7; TRBD1 matches 7 bases. The CDR3 spans 14 residues. Trimming removed 3 bases from V and 4 bases from J; junction bases left unmatched: 5. CDR1 is KGHDR and CDR2 is SFDVKD in the germline V gene. In DNA form, the CDR3 reads TGTGCCACCAGTGATCCCACGACAGGGTACGAGCAGTACTTC. Its protein product is CATSDPTTGYEQYF.

This clonotype has ten or more counts. The rearrangement uses TRBV29-1 and TRBJ2-2; the match to TRBD2 covers 8 bases. The CDR3 runs 15 residues. V was clipped by 2 bases and J by 4 bases; unmatched bases: 6. Germline V gene data show CDR1 as SQVTM and CDR2 as ANQGSEA. CDR3 in amino acids: CSVERAGGTTGELFF. CDR3 DNA: TGCAGCGTTGAACGGGCGGGAGGTACCACCGGGGAGCTGTTTTTT.

This clonotype appeared many times. The chain combines TRBV2 with TRBJ2-3; 15 bases agree with TRBD2. The CDR3 spans 15 residues. V lost 9 bases, J lost 3 bases, and 4 bases stayed unmatched. Germline lookup yields CDR1 SNHLY and CDR2 FYNNEI. CDR3 region: CARGTSGRKTDTQYF. In DNA, the CDR3 is TGTGCCAGAGGGACTAGCGGGAGGAAGACAGATACGCAGTATTTT.

This clonotype was seen ten or more times. This chain uses TRBV3-1 with TRBJ2-3; D might be TRBD2 (5 bases). Germline values: CDR1 LGHDT, CDR2 YNNKEL (reference sequence). The CDR3 spans 13 residues. V was pared by 0 bases and J by 8 bases, with 9 bases between. The CDR3 sequence is CASSQDRTSTQYF. CDR3 in DNA: TGTGCCAGCAGCCAAGATCGGACTTCTACGCAGTATTTT.